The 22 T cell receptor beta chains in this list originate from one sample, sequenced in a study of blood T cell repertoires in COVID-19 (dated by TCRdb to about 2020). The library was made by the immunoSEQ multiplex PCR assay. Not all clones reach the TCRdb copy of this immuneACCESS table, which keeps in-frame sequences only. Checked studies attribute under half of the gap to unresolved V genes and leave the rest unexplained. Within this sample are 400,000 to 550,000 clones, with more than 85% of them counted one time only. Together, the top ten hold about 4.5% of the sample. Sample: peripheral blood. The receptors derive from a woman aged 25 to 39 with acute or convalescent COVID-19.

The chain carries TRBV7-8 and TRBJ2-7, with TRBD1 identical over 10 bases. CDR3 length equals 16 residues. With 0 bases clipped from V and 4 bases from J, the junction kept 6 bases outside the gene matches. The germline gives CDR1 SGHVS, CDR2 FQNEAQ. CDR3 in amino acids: CASSLAPGQGFYEQYF. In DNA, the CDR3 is TGTGCCAGCAGCTTAGCCCCGGGACAGGGGTTTTACGAGCAGTACTTC.

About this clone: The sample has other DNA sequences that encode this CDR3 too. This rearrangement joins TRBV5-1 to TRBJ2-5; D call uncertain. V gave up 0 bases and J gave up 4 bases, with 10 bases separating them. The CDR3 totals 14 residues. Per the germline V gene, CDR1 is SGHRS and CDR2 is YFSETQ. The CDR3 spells CASSLDRVGETQYF. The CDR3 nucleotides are TGCGCCAGCAGCTTGGACAGAGTCGGAGAGACCCAGTACTTC.

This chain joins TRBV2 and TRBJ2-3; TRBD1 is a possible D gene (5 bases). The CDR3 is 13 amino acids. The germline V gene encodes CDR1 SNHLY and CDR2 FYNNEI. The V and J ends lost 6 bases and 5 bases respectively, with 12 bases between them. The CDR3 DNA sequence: TGTGCCAGCAGCGATAGCAGGGAAGATACGCAGTATTTT. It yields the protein CASSDSREDTQYF. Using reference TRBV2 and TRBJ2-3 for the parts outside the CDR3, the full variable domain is EPEVTQTPSHQVTQMGQEVILRCVPISNHLYFYWYRQILGQKVEFLVSFYNNEISEKSEIFDDQFSVERPDGSNFTLKIRSTKLEDSAMYFCASSDSREDTQYFGPGTRLTVL.

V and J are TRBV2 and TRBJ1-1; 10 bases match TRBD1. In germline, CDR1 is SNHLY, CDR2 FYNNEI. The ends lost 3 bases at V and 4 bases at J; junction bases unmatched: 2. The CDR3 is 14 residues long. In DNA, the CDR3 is TGTGCCAGCAGTGATAGGGACAGGGGCACTGAAGCTTTCTTT. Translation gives CASSDRDRGTEAFF.

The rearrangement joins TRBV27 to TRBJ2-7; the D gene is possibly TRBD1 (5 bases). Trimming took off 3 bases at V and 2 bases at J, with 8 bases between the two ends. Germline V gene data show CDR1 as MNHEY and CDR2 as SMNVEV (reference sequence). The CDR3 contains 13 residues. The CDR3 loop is CASSFTRAYEQYF. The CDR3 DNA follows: TGTGCCAGCAGTTTCACCAGGGCCTACGAGCAGTACTTC.

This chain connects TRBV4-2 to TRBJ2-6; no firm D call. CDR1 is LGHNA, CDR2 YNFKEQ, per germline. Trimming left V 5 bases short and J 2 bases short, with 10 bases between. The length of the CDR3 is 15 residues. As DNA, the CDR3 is TGTGCCAGCAGCAGCGAAACCGCTGGGGCCAACGTCCTGACTTTC. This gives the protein CASSSETAGANVLTF.

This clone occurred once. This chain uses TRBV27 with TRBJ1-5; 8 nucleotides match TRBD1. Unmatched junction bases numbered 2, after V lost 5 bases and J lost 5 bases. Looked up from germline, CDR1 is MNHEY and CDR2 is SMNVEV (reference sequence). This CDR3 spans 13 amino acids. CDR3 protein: CASSQGAHQPQHF. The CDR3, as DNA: TGTGCCAGCAGTCAGGGGGCCCATCAGCCCCAGCATTTT.

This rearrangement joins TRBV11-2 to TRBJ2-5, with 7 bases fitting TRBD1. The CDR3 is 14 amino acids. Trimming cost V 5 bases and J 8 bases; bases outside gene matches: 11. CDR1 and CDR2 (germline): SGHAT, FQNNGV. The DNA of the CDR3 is TGTGCCAGCAGCCCCTTGCCCCCAGGGGGAACCCAGTACTTC. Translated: CASSPLPPGGTQYF.

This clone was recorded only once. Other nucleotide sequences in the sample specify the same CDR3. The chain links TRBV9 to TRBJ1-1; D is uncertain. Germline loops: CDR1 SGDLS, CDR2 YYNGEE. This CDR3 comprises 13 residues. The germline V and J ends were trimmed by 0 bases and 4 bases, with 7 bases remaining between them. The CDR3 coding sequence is TGTGCCAGCAGCGTAGGGTCGGGCACTGAAGCTTTCTTT. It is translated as CASSVGSGTEAFF.

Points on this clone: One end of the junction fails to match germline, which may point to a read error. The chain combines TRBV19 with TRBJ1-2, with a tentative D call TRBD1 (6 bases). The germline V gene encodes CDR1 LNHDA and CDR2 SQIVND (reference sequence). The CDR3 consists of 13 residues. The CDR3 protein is CASSNTMTGGIIF. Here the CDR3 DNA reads TGTGCCAGTAGTAACACCATGACAGGAGGCATAATCTTC.

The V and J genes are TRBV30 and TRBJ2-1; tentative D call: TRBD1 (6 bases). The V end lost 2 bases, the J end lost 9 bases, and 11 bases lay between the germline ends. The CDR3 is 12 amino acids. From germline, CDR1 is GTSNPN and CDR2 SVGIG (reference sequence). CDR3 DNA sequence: TGTGCCTGGAGTACACAGGGTCTTGAGCAGTTCTTC. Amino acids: CAWSTQGLEQFF.

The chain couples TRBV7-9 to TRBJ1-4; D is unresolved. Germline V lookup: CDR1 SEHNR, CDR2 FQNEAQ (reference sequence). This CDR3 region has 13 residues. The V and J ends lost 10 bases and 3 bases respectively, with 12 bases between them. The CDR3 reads CATRVVPNEKLFF. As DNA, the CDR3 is TGTGCCACGCGGGTAGTACCTAATGAAAAACTGTTTTTT.

Here the CDR3 DNA reads TGTGCCAGCAGTTACTCTTTGGTCGGGGCCTACAATGAGCAGTTCTTC. As protein: CASSYSLVGAYNEQFF. The chain combines TRBV6-5 with TRBJ2-1; TRBD2 is a possible D gene (5 bases). V lost 0 bases and J 2 bases, leaving 11 bases between the germline ends. The CDR3 contains 16 residues. Germline CDR1 MNHEY, CDR2 SVGAGI.

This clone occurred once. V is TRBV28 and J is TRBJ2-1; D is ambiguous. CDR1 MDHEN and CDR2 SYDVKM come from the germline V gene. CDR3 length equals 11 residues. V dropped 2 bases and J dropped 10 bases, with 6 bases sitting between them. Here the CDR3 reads CASSLRFEQFF. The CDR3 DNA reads TGTGCCAGCAGTTTACGTTTCGAGCAGTTCTTC.

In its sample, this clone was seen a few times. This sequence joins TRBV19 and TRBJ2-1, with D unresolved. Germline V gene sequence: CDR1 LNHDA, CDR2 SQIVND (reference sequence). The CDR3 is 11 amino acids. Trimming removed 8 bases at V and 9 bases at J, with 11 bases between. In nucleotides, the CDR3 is TGTGCCAGTGTCGGGTCGCTTGAGCAGTTCTTC. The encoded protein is CASVGSLEQFF.

In DNA form, the CDR3 reads TGTGCCAGCTCTTCACCGGGACAGGGAAACACCGGGGAGCTGTTTTTT. Protein product: CASSSPGQGNTGELFF. The V call is TRBV18, the J call TRBJ2-2, with 9 bases matching TRBD1. Germline V lookup: CDR1 KGHSH, CDR2 LQKENI. V gave up 6 bases and J gave up 2 bases; unmatched junction bases: 7. This CDR3 is 16 amino acids long.

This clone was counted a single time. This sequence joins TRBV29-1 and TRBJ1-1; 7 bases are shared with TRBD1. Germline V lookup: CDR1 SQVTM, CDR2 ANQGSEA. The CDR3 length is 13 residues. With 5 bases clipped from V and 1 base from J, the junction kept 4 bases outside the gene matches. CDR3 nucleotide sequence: TGCAGCGTTTACAGGGGCGGGAACACTGAAGCTTTCTTT. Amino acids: CSVYRGGNTEAFF. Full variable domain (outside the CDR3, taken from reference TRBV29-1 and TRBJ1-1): SAVISQKPSRDICQRGTSLTIQCQVDSQVTMMFWYRQQPGQSLTLIATANQGSEATYESGFVIDKFPISRPNLTFSTLTVSNMSPEDSSIYLCSVYRGGNTEAFFGQGTRLTVV.

The CDR3, as DNA: TGTGCCAGCAGTTTGGTAGTTTACAATGAGCAGTTCTTC. Protein product: CASSLVVYNEQFF. The rearrangement uses TRBV12-3 or TRBV12-4 and TRBJ2-1; D unclear. The V end was cut by 3 bases, the J end by 4 bases, with 7 bases between. The CDR3 consists of 13 residues.

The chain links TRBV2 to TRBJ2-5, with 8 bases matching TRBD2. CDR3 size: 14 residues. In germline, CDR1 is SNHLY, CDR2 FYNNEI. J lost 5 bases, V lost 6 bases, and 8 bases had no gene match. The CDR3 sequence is CASSVSGGGETQYF. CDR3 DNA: TGTGCCAGCAGCGTGAGCGGGGGCGGGGAGACCCAGTACTTC.

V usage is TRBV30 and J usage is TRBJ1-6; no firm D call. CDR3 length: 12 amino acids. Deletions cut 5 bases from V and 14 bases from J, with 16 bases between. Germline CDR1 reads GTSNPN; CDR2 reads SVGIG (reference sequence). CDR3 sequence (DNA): TGTGCCTGGGTGTCGGGTGCTACTGCCCTCCACTTT. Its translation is CAWVSGATALHF.

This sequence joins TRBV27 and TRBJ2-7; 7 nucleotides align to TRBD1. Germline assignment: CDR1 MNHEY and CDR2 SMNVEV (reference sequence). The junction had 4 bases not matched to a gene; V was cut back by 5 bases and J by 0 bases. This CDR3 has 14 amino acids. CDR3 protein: CASSPGTASYEQYF. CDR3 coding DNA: TGTGCCAGCAGTCCCGGGACAGCCTCCTACGAGCAGTACTTC.

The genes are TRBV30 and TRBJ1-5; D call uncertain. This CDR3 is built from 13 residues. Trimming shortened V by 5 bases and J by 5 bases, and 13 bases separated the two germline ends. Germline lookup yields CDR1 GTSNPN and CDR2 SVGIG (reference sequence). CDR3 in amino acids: CAWQTELHQPQHF. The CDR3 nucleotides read TGTGCCTGGCAAACAGAGTTACATCAGCCCCAGCATTTT.